This TCR beta chain was retrieved from a study of blood T cell repertoires in COVID-19. J lost 2 bases, V lost 1 base, and 10 bases had no gene match. The CDR3 consists of 20 residues. Clones were sequenced by immunoSEQ multiplex PCR, and TCRdb holds only the in-frame ones, with some missing. Of fewer than 250,000 clones listed, 84% are singletons. The V gene is TRBV23-1, the J gene TRBJ2-1; 14 bases line up with TRBD2. TRBV23-1 is an open reading frame, and its role is uncertain. Sequenced sample: PBMCs or T cells enriched from blood (not recorded which). The clonotype was recovered from a woman in her thirties or forties who had recovered from COVID-19. CDR3: CASSQYGGTSGSSAYNEQFF. The CDR3 DNA sequence: TGCGCCAGCAGTCAATACGGCGGGACTAGCGGGAGTAGCGCCTACAATGAGCAGTTCTTC.